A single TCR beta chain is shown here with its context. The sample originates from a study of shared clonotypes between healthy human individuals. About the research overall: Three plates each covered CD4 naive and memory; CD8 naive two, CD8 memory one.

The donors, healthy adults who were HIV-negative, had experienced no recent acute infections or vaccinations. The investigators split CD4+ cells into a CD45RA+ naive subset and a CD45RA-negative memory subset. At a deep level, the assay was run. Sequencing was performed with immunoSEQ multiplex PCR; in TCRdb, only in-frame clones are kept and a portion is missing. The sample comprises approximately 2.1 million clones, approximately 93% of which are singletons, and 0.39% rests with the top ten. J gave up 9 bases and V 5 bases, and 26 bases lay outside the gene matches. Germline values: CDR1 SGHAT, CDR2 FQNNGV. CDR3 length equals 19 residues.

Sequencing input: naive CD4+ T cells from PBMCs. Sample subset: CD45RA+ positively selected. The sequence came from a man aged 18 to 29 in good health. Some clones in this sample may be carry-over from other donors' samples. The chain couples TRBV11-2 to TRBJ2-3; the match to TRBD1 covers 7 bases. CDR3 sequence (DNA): TGTGCCAGCAGCGGCTGGGAAAAATCAGGGGGTCCGGACCTGGTCACGCAGTATTTT. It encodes CASSGWEKSGGPDLVTQYF.